Presented here are 30 T cell receptor beta chains from one specimen sequenced in a study of CD8 T cells in ankylosing spondylitis. Points from the study as a whole: Ankylosing spondylitis blood appeared to carry a characteristic TCR beta motif of roughly eight highly homologous variants.

TCRdb redid the calling of the 5' RACE reads with MiXCR, one entry per CDR3 protein. The sample has more than 650,000 distinct CDR3 sequences; 12% are singletons. Their target antigens are unknown. Material: blood, either unsorted or a sorted T cell fraction (not recorded which). These receptor sequences come from a male donor with ankylosing spondylitis.

This clonotype was seen a handful of times. CDR3 in amino acids: CASSPRGYKDTEAFF. The CDR3 DNA is TGTGCCAGCAGTCCAAGAGGATACAAGGACACTGAAGCTTTCTTT. The chain recombines TRBV28 with TRBJ1-1; D gene ambiguous. Trimming took 5 bases from V and 3 from J, leaving 16 bases between them. The CDR3 consists of 15 residues. Germline CDR1 is MDHEN and CDR2 is SYDVKM. The full variable domain, rest sourced from reference TRBV28 and TRBJ1-1, is DVKVTQSSRYLVKRTGEKVFLECVQDMDHENMFWYRQDPGLGLRLIYFSYDVKMKEKGDIPEGYSVSREKKERFSLILESASTNQTSMYLCASSPRGYKDTEAFFGQGTRLTVV.

In its sample, this clonotype was seen a few times. The rearrangement uses TRBV10-3 and TRBJ2-1, with D uncertain. This CDR3 is 15 amino acids long. V lost 6 bases to trimming and J lost 0 bases, with 12 bases between them. CDR1 is ENHRY, CDR2 SYGVKD, per germline. This CDR3 reads CAISPFASSYNEQFF. As DNA, the CDR3 is TGTGCCATCAGCCCCTTCGCGAGCTCCTACAATGAGCAGTTCTTC.

The genes are TRBV20-1 and TRBJ1-5; a weak D match, TRBD1 (6 bases). The V gene lost 7 bases and the J gene lost 0 bases, with 10 bases spanning the gap. Per the germline V gene, CDR1 is DFQATT and CDR2 is SNEGSKA (reference sequence). This CDR3 is built from 13 residues. In DNA form, the CDR3 reads TGCAGTGGGATAGGGGGTAGCAATCAGCCCCAGCATTTT. As protein: CSGIGGSNQPQHF.

The chain recombines TRBV20-1 with TRBJ2-7; 10 bases agree with TRBD2. The germline V gene encodes CDR1 DFQATT and CDR2 SNEGSKA (reference sequence). The CDR3 is 14 amino acids. V shed 5 bases, J shed 4 bases, and the junction held 8 bases outside the gene matches. Written as DNA, the CDR3 is TGCAGTGCTTGGACTAGCGGAAATAATTACGAGCAGTACTTC. Encoded protein: CSAWTSGNNYEQYF.

The chain links TRBV12-3 or TRBV12-4 to TRBJ2-1, with 8 bases that match TRBD2. This CDR3 region has 16 residues. V shed 5 bases, J shed 3 bases, and the junction held 9 bases outside the gene matches. The CDR3 DNA sequence: TGTGCCAGCAGTGAAGGACTAGCACCTATCTACAATGAGCAGTTCTTC. Translating it yields CASSEGLAPIYNEQFF.

This chain connects TRBV7-2 to TRBJ2-6; D is ambiguous. The V end was cut by 4 bases, the J end by 4 bases, with 11 bases between. The V gene's germline CDR1 is SGHTA and CDR2 FQGNSA. The CDR3 runs to 15 residues. This chain's CDR3 is CASSSVTAGANVLTF. Here the CDR3 DNA reads TGTGCCAGCAGCTCCGTTACCGCCGGGGCCAACGTCCTGACTTTC.

This clonotype showed up just a few times. The chain links TRBV12-3 or TRBV12-4 to TRBJ2-5; D may match TRBD1 or TRBD2 (5 bases each). This CDR3 has 13 residues. V shed 3 bases and J shed 4 bases, with 9 bases lying between them. The CDR3 reads CASSFGGTETQYF. The CDR3 coding sequence is TGTGCCAGCAGTTTTGGGGGTACAGAGACCCAGTACTTC.

This clonotype has just a few counts. The chain is built from TRBV12-3 or TRBV12-4 and TRBJ2-6; D uncertain. The CDR3 extends over 17 amino acids. Trimming pared 3 bases from V and 2 bases from J, leaving 14 bases between. The DNA for the CDR3 is TGTGCCAGCAGTTTCCCCCCATCCGGACCTGGGGCCAACGTCCTGACTTTC. This gives the protein CASSFPPSGPGANVLTF.

This clonotype was counted a few times. This chain connects TRBV5-1 to TRBJ2-1; D gene ambiguous. Trimming pared 7 bases from V and 7 bases from J, leaving 21 bases between. Germline loops: CDR1 SGHRS, CDR2 YFSETQ. The CDR3 has 15 amino acids. CDR3 sequence reads: CASRAMDAFRNEQFF. The CDR3 nucleotides are TGCGCCAGCCGAGCTATGGACGCTTTTAGAAATGAGCAGTTCTTC.

This clonotype was seen just once. The genes are TRBV4-3 and TRBJ2-5; 8 bases fit TRBD2. Germline loops: CDR1 LGHNA, CDR2 YSLEER. This CDR3 spans 14 amino acids. V shed 4 bases and J 5 bases; nucleotides not matched to a gene: 6. CDR3 nucleotide sequence: TGCGCCAGCAGCCCCGGCGGGGGGTGGGAGACCCAGTACTTC. Translation: CASSPGGGWETQYF.

The chain combines TRBV18 with TRBJ2-3, with D possibly matching TRBD2 (6 bases). Germline CDR1 and CDR2: KGHSH and LQKENI. V shed 2 bases and J shed 2 bases, with 14 bases lying between them. This CDR3 has 16 amino acids. The CDR3 reads CASSPSRPGATDTQYF. As DNA, the CDR3 is TGTGCCAGCTCACCAAGCCGCCCGGGAGCCACAGATACGCAGTATTTT.

This chain connects TRBV4-2 to TRBJ2-7, with D hard to call. This CDR3 spans 13 amino acids. The V gene's germline CDR1 is LGHNA and CDR2 YNFKEQ. The V and J ends lost 1 base and 6 bases respectively, with 10 bases between them. CDR3 sequence reads: CASSQARRFEQYF. CDR3 coding DNA: TGTGCCAGCAGCCAAGCACGCCGGTTCGAGCAGTACTTC.

The table lists this clonotype with many counts. This rearrangement joins TRBV5-1 to TRBJ1-4; D possibly corresponds to TRBD1 (6 bases). The CDR3 runs 13 residues. Trimming took 3 bases from V and 8 from J, leaving 11 bases between them. Germline V lookup: CDR1 SGHRS, CDR2 YFSETQ. CDR3 DNA: TGCGCCAGCAGCTACGGACAGTTCGAAAAACTGTTTTTT. Protein product: CASSYGQFEKLFF.

This clonotype was detected many times. The V and J genes are TRBV7-2 and TRBJ2-1; D is unresolved. V lost 5 bases and J 12 bases, leaving 14 bases between the germline ends. The CDR3 totals 12 residues. Germline CDR1 reads SGHTA; CDR2 reads FQGNSA. Here the CDR3 DNA reads TGTGCCAGCAGCCAGCAATGGGTAAGGCAGTTCTTC. Translated: CASSQQWVRQFF.

This clonotype was counted a few times. This chain links TRBV7-9 with TRBJ2-3, with D possibly called TRBD1 or TRBD2 (6 bases each). Germline CDR1 reads SEHNR; CDR2 reads FQNEAQ (reference sequence). The CDR3 runs 15 residues. V shed 5 bases and J shed 8 bases, with 20 bases lying between them. The CDR3 sequence is CASSVVAAAQGTQYF. The CDR3 coding sequence is TGTGCCAGCAGCGTCGTAGCGGCCGCACAGGGTACGCAGTATTTT.

This clonotype was seen repeatedly, ten times or more. J is TRBJ2-3 and V is TRBV7-2; D gene uncertain. Germline V gene sequence: CDR1 SGHTA, CDR2 FQGNSA. CDR3 length equals 15 residues. V shed 1 base and J shed 3 bases, with 11 bases lying between them. CDR3 nucleotide sequence: TGTGCCAGCAGCTTAGGTGGCGGCCGGACAGATACGCAGTATTTT. It yields the protein CASSLGGGRTDTQYF.

The gene calls are TRBV29-1 and TRBJ2-5; a possible D gene is TRBD1 (7 bases). Germline V lookup: CDR1 SQVTM, CDR2 ANQGSEA. This CDR3 spans 15 amino acids. With 6 bases removed from V and 2 bases from J, the gap between germline ends came to 19 bases. CDR3: CSVLSSGGWQETQYF. CDR3 nucleotide sequence: TGCAGCGTCCTCAGCTCAGGGGGGTGGCAAGAGACCCAGTACTTC.

The genes are TRBV4-3 and TRBJ1-3, with no clear D. CDR3 size: 14 residues. The germline V gene has CDR1 LGHNA and CDR2 YSLEER. V was shortened by 4 bases and J by 2 bases, with 9 bases between the two germline ends. CDR3 coding DNA: TGCGCCAGCAGCCGTGCCGGCACTGGAAACACCATATATTTT. This sequence encodes CASSRAGTGNTIYF.

This clonotype was detected a few times. The chain recombines TRBV4-3 with TRBJ2-1; 10 nucleotides agree with TRBD2. After removal of 3 bases from V and 8 bases from J, the junction contained 7 bases not matched to a gene. Germline V gives CDR1 LGHNA, CDR2 YSLEER. The CDR3 consists of 15 residues. Here the CDR3 reads CASSQAIGTSDEQFF. Here the CDR3 DNA reads TGCGCCAGCAGCCAGGCCATCGGGACTAGCGATGAGCAGTTCTTC.

This clonotype appeared a few times. V usage is TRBV20-1 and J usage is TRBJ2-5; D perhaps matches TRBD1 (5 bases). Germline-derived CDR1 and CDR2 are DFQATT and SNEGSKA (reference sequence). The CDR3 length is 12 residues. Trimming took 5 bases from V and 4 from J, leaving 11 bases between them. CDR3 sequence: CSAFQGLETQYF. CDR3 DNA sequence: TGCAGTGCTTTCCAGGGTCTAGAGACCCAGTACTTC.

This clonotype has just a few counts. V is TRBV10-3 and J is TRBJ2-1; 11 positions agree with TRBD2. Losses at the gene ends were 5 bases for V and 10 bases for J; bases not matched to a gene: 7. The germline gives CDR1 ENHRY, CDR2 SYGVKD. CDR3 length: 14 residues. The CDR3 sequence is CAISFAGTSGEQFF. The CDR3 DNA reads TGTGCCATCAGTTTCGCCGGGACTAGCGGCGAGCAGTTCTTC.

The chain has TRBV9 and TRBJ2-7, with D possibly matching TRBD1 (5 bases). V was cut by 0 bases and J by 4 bases, with 14 bases left in between. The CDR3 runs 15 residues. CDR1 and CDR2 (germline): SGDLS, YYNGEE. The CDR3 bases are TGTGCCAGCAGCGTAGGGGTAGGGGCCCCATACGAGCAGTACTTC. Translated: CASSVGVGAPYEQYF.

The chain employs TRBV11-2 and TRBJ2-3, with a weak D call TRBD1 (5 bases). Per germline, CDR1 SGHAT and CDR2 FQNNGV. The V and J ends lost 2 bases and 6 bases respectively, with 12 bases between them. This CDR3 comprises 14 residues. CDR3 region: CASSLQGRSDTQYF. The CDR3 region has the DNA TGTGCCAGCAGCTTACAGGGTCGGTCGGATACGCAGTATTTT.

Concerning this clonotype: At one of its ends the junction is not consistent with the germline gene, which may arise from a read error. The chain couples TRBV7-7 to TRBJ2-5, with D tentatively TRBD1 or TRBD2 (5 bases each). Germline-derived CDR1 and CDR2 are SSHAT and FNYEAQ (reference sequence). This CDR3 contains 15 residues. The CDR3 loop reads CASSLGPGTQETQYF. In DNA form, the CDR3 reads TGTGCTAGCAGCTTAGGCCCGGGGACCCAAGAGACCCAGTACTTC.

There are many counts of this clonotype. V usage is TRBV4-3 and J usage is TRBJ2-7, with D perhaps being TRBD1 or TRBD2 (5 bases each). The germline V gene encodes CDR1 LGHNA and CDR2 YSLEER. The V end was cut by 1 base, the J end by 0 bases, with 10 bases between. CDR3 length: 15 residues. This CDR3 reads CASSQARGASYEQYF. The CDR3 bases are TGCGCCAGCAGCCAAGCTCGAGGGGCCTCCTACGAGCAGTACTTC.

This clonotype was detected ten times or more. The CDR3 reads CASSFRAEQFF. CDR3 DNA: TGTGCCAGCAGCTTTAGGGCCGAGCAGTTCTTC. This chain connects TRBV7-9 to TRBJ2-1; D remains unclear. Germline CDR1 SEHNR, CDR2 FQNEAQ (reference sequence). Trimming took 3 bases from V and 10 from J, leaving 7 bases between them. This CDR3 spans 11 amino acids.

This chain links TRBV6-1 with TRBJ1-6; D is undetermined. Germline CDR1 MNHNS, CDR2 SASEGT. Trimming took 6 bases from V and 3 from J, leaving 12 bases between them. The CDR3 is made up of 15 amino acids. The CDR3 coding sequence is TGTGCCAGCAGGCCCCCGGGGAGCTATAATTCACCCCTCCACTTT. This codes for CASRPPGSYNSPLHF.

This clonotype was recorded many times. The chain joins TRBV7-6 to TRBJ2-5, with 8 bases fitting TRBD2. Germline CDR1 reads SGHVS; CDR2 reads FNYEAQ. V was clipped by 5 bases and J by 4 bases; unmatched bases: 6. CDR3 length equals 14 residues. For the CDR3, the DNA is TGTGCCAGCAGCCTCACGCTAGCGGGAGAGACCCAGTACTTC. Amino acids: CASSLTLAGETQYF.

The CDR3 nucleotides are TGTGCCAGCAGCTTGGCGCTAGCGGGAGACCTCTCCTACGAGCAGTACTTC. Protein sequence: CASSLALAGDLSYEQYF. This sequence joins TRBV5-8 and TRBJ2-7; 10 bases map to TRBD2. The CDR3 contains 17 residues. Germline trimming cut 0 bases from V and 0 bases from J; bases unmatched to any gene: 6. The germline V gene has CDR1 SGHTS and CDR2 YDEGEE.

The V call is TRBV4-2, the J call TRBJ2-2; D tentatively fits TRBD1 or TRBD2 (7 bases each). The CDR3 runs to 19 residues. V lost 1 base, J lost 6 bases, and 24 bases lay in between. Germline V lookup: CDR1 LGHNA, CDR2 YNFKEQ. The DNA of the CDR3 is TGTGCCAGCAGCCAAGCGGGCCAGGGGGGGGTGAGCTGGGCCGGGGAGCTGTTTTTT. Residues: CASSQAGQGGVSWAGELFF.